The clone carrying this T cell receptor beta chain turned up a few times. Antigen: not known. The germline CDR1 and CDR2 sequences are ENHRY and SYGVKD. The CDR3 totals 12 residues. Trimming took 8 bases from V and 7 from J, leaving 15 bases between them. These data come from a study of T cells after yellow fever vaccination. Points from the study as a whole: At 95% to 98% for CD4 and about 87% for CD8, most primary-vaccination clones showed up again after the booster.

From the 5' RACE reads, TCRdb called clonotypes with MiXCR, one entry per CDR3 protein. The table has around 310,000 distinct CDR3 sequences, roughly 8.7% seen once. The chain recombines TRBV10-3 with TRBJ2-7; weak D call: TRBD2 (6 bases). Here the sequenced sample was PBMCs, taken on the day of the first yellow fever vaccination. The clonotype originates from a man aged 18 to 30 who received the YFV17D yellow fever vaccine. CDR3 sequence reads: CAISLGGGEQYV. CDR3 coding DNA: TGTGCCATCTCCCTGGGGGGAGGAGAGCAGTACGTC.